The text below deals with one T cell receptor (beta chain). Its antigen target is currently unknown. Base-call qualities are not available, and no considerably larger clone is one nucleotide away. Interpreted using the paper, the time point label stands for: peripheral blood 6 weeks after treatment start. A cohort of 25 to 30 patients with locally advanced or metastatic urothelial carcinoma, treated at Memorial Sloan Kettering on a trial protocol, was included. Peripheral blood mononuclear cells were collected pretreatment and during treatment, with between 1 and 8 total time points obtained per patient. The Qiagen DNeasy Blood extraction kit was used to purify genomic DNA from total PBMCs and from tumor samples. PBMCs were collected pretreatment and during treatment and were isolated and stored as previously described. The sample originates from a study of PD-L1 blockade in urothelial cancer (dated by TCRdb to the late 2010s). For the wider study: All patients started therapy around 2014 and received atezolizumab 1,200 mg intravenously every 3 weeks. About nine tenths of the roughly 30 patients were males with bladder-origin urothelial cancer, and about 60% of the 29 reported a prior smoking history. Patients had an ECOG performance status of 0 or 1 and had received between 0 and 3 prior chemotherapy regimens. Blood samples were analyzed 3 weeks after the start of treatment (second dose) and 6 weeks after the start of treatment. Blood samples gave median yields of roughly 150,000 T cells and tens of thousands of unique TCRs, along with a median clonality of about 0.084. Somatic, immune and clinical correlates of response to PD-L1 blockade with atezolizumab in urothelial cancer were the focus of an exploratory multi-omic analysis. TCR sequencing covered pretreatment tumor samples and matched, serially collected peripheral blood taken before and after atezolizumab treatment. Durable clinical benefit was defined as progression-free survival longer than 6 months, and TCR features were also tested against progression-free and overall survival. In the same patients who had TCR sequencing, pretreatment tumors also underwent whole exome sequencing and RNA sequencing. Eight to ten patients achieved durable clinical benefit and about 19 did not. Pretreatment blood TCR-seq was available for around 29 patients, at least one posttreatment blood collection was obtained for around 25 patients, and tumor TCR-seq was available for around 25 patients. The paper's findings and limits, for the study overall: Among patients with durable benefit, tumor-associated TCR clones showed greater expansion in peripheral blood 3 weeks after treatment started (n of about 20, p = 0.022). A pretreatment peripheral blood TCR clonality below the median was linked to improved progression-free and overall survival. Because of the small sample size (n ≈ 30) and the many exploratory analyses performed, the results are intended to be regarded as hypothesis-generating.

CDR3 length: 19 amino acids, cysteine to phenylalanine. The sequence is cut down to CDR3 DNA, 57 bases in frame from base 1. The CDR1 and CDR2 encoded by the germline V gene are SGHAT and FQNNGV. V trim: 5 bases; J trim: 1 base; unmatched bases: 18. Each PCR received spiked-in synthetic TCR analog templates so that absolute template abundance could be estimated from read counts. The immunoSEQ assay used bias-controlled V and J gene primers to amplify TCRbeta CDR3 regions from genomic DNA. Sequencing of rearranged TCRbeta segments was done at approximately 20X coverage. From the authors' description of their analysis: Sequencing errors were corrected by clustering and CDR3s were annotated against IMGT to assign V, D and J genes. Downstream analyses used only productive TCRbeta rearrangements and left out out-of-frame or stop-codon sequences. Clonality was computed as one minus Shannon entropy normalized by the log of the number of unique productive sequences. Clones differing between time points or between blood and tumor were identified using Fisher's exact test with Benjamini-Hochberg correction, with an adjusted p below 0.01 applied as the threshold. TCRdb stores this immuneACCESS table with in-frame sequences only. Part of the clones is absent; in the studies checked, under half of the shortfall reflects unresolved V genes, and no reason is known for the rest. V and J calls and clone size are copied from that table; D and trimming were computed from the DNA. In this sample the table shows some 75,000 clones, 85% to 95% of which occur a single time. About 0.91% of the sample goes to the ten largest clones.

The sequence derives from a woman of 80 years or more with urothelial cancer. The sample was PBMCs, taken around atezolizumab (anti-PD-L1) treatment. The sequence joins TRBV11-2 to TRBJ1-1; TRBD1 aligns with 8 central bases. The nucleotides read TGTGCCAGCAGCATAACCGGGACAGGCCAGACTCGGAAGAACACTGAAGCTTTCTTT. This encodes CASSITGTGQTRKNTEAFF.